Shown below are 3 T cell receptor beta chains from a single sample sequenced in a study of cytomegalovirus exposure and HLA in healthy donors. The PCR had 60 Vbeta and 13 Jbeta primers. The data were produced by immunoSEQ multiplex PCR, yet TCRdb's version contains in-frame clones alone and is incomplete. The sample shows approximately 180,000 clones, around 79% of them seen only once. The sequencing input was PBMCs. These receptors were taken from a woman aged 50 to 60 in good health and CMV-seronegative.

This chain connects TRBV6-1 to TRBJ2-1; D call uncertain. The germline V gene has CDR1 MNHNS and CDR2 SASEGT. CDR3 length: 15 residues. The V end was cut by 1 base, the J end by 0 bases, with 7 bases between. CDR3 amino acids: CASSEVWSSYNEQFF. The CDR3 bases are TGTGCCAGCAGTGAAGTATGGAGCTCCTACAATGAGCAGTTCTTC.

The CDR3, as DNA: TGTGCCAGCAGCTTGGGGGGGGACAGGGCTGAAGCTTTCTTT. Amino acid sequence: CASSLGGDRAEAFF. The genes are TRBV5-4 and TRBJ1-1; the match to TRBD1 covers 9 bases. Trimming cost V 0 bases and J 6 bases; bases outside gene matches: 3. This CDR3 has 14 residues. Germline V gives CDR1 SGHNT, CDR2 YYREEE (reference sequence).

V gene TRBV11-1 combines with J gene TRBJ2-5; possible D gene TRBD2, 6 bases. Between the trimmed V and J ends, which lost 5 bases and 2 bases, there was a span of 15 bases. The CDR3 contains 15 residues. The germline gives CDR1 SGHAT, CDR2 FQDESV (reference sequence). For the CDR3, the DNA is TGTGCCAGCAGCCGGGGGACTGGCGGACAAGAGACCCAGTACTTC. Translating gives CASSRGTGGQETQYF.